This T cell receptor (beta chain) was retrieved from a study of blood T cell repertoires in COVID-19. At the level of the study: Samples representing acute and convalescent COVID-19 were sourced from the United States, Italy and Spain. Sources were T cells, B-cell-depleted T cells, or PBMCs; the material itself was cDNA or gDNA.

Here immunoSEQ multiplex PCR was the method, and the copy in TCRdb shows in-frame clones only, minus some. Of 130,000 or so clones listed, approximately 84% are singletons. This CDR3 is 17 amino acids long. V lost 3 bases and J lost 4; bases outside the gene matches: 10. The V gene's germline CDR1 is KGHDR and CDR2 SFDVKD. The sample was peripheral blood. The J gene is TRBJ2-3, the V gene TRBV24-1; 9 bases agree with TRBD1. The sequence came from a man between 60 and 75 years old with acute or convalescent COVID-19. In nucleotides, the CDR3 is TGTGCCACCAGTGATCACCCTTCCGGGACAGGGTCAGATACGCAGTATTTT. This codes for CATSDHPSGTGSDTQYF.